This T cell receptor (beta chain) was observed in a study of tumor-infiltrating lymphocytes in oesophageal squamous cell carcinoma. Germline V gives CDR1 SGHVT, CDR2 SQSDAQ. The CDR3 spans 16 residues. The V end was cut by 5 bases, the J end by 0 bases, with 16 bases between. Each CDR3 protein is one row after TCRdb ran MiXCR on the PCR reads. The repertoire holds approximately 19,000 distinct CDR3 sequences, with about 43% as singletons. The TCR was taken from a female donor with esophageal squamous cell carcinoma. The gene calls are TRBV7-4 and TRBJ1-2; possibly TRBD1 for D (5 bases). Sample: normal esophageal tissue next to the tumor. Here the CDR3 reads CASSQRRDDANYGYTF. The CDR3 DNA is TGTGCCAGCAGCCAAAGACGGGACGACGCTAACTATGGCTACACCTTC.